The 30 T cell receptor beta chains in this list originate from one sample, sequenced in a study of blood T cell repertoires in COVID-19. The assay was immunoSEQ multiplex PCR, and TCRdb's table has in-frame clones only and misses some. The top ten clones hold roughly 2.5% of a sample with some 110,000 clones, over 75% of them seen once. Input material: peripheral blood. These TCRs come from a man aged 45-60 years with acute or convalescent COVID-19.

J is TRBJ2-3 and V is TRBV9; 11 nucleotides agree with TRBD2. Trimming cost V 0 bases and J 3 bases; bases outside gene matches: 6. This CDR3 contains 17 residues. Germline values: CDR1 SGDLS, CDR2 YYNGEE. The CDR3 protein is CASSVGTSGSLTDTQYF. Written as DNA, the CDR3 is TGTGCCAGCAGCGTAGGAACTAGCGGGAGTTTGACAGATACGCAGTATTTT.

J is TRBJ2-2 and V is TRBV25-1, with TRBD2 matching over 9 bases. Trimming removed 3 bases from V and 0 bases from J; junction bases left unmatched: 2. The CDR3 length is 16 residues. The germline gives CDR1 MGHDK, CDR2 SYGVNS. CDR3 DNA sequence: TGTGCCAGCAGTGAGGCGGGAGGGCCGAACACCGGGGAGCTGTTTTTT. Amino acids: CASSEAGGPNTGELFF.

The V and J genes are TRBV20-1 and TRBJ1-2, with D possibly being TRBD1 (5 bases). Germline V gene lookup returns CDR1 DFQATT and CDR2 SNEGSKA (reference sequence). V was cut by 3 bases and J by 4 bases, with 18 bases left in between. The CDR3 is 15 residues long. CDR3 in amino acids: CSASESTGGGYGYTF. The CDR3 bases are TGCAGTGCTAGTGAAAGCACGGGGGGGGGCTATGGCTACACCTTC.

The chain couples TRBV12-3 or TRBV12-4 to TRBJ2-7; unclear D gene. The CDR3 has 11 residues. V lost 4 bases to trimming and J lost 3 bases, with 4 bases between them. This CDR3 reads CASSSFYEQYF. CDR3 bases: TGTGCCAGCAGTTCTTTCTACGAGCAGTACTTC.

The DNA for the CDR3 is TGTGCCAGCATTACCGGGACAGGGGGTCCTCATGGCTACACCTTC. This translates into CASITGTGGPHGYTF. This sequence joins TRBV18 and TRBJ1-2; 11 bases align to TRBD1. The V segment lost 8 bases and the J segment 6 bases; nucleotides outside the gene matches: 11. CDR1 and CDR2 from the germline V gene are KGHSH and LQKENI. The CDR3 is 15 amino acids.

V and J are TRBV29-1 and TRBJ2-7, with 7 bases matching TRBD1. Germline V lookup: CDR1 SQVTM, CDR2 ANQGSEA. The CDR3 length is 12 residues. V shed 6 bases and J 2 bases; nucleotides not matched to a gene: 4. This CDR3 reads CSVKGQPYEQYF. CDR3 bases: TGCAGCGTCAAGGGACAGCCCTACGAGCAGTACTTC.

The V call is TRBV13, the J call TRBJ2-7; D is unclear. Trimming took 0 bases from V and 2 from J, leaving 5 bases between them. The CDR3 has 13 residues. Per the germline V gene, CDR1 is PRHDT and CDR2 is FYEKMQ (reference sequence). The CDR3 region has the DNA TGTGCCAGCAGCTTAGGACGGGCCTACGAGCAGTACTTC. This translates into CASSLGRAYEQYF. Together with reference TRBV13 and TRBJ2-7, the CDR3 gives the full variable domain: AAGVIQSPRHLIKEKRETATLKCYPIPRHDTVYWYQQGPGQDPQFLISFYEKMQSDKGSIPDRFSAQQFSDYHSELNMSSLELGDSALYFCASSLGRAYEQYFGPGTRLTVT.

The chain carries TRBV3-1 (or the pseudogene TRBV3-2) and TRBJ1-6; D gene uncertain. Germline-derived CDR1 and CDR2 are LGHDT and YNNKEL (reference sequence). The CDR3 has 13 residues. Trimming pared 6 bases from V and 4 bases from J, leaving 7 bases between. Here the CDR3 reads CASRRDYNSPLHF. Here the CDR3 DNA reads TGTGCCAGCAGACGGGATTATAATTCACCCCTCCACTTT.

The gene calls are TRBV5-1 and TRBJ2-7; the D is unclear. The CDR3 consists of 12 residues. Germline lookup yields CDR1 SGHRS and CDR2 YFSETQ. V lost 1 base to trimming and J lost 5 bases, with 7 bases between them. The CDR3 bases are TGCGCCAGCAGCTTGCGCGGCGACGAGCAGTACTTC. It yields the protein CASSLRGDEQYF.

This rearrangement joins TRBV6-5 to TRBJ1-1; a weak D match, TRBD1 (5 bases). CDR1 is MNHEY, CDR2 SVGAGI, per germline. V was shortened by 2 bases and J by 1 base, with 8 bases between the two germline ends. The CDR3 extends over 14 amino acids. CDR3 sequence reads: CASSYRGKNTEAFF. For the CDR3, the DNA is TGTGCCAGCAGTTACCGGGGGAAGAACACTGAAGCTTTCTTT.

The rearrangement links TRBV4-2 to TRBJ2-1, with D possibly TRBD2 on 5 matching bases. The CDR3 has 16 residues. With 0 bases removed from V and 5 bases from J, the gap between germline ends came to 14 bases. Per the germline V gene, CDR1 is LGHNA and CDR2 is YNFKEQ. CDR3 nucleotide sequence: TGTGCCAGCAGCCAAGATTGGGATAGCGTAAACAATGAGCAGTTCTTC. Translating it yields CASSQDWDSVNNEQFF.

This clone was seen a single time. CDR3 sequence: CASSLVIGGATRGTQYF. The CDR3 DNA sequence: TGTGCCAGCAGCTTAGTGATAGGTGGAGCGACTCGGGGGACCCAGTACTTC. The genes are TRBV7-9 and TRBJ2-5, with TRBD2 as a possible D gene (5 bases). Germline V lookup: CDR1 SEHNR, CDR2 FQNEAQ (reference sequence). This CDR3 comprises 17 residues. V shed 1 base and J shed 7 bases, with 22 bases lying between them.

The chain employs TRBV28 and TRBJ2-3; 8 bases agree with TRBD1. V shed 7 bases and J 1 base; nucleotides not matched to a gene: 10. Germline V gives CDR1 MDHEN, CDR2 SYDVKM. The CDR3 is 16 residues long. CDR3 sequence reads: CASISIPGQGTDTQYF. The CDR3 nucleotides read TGTGCCAGCATTTCCATACCGGGACAGGGCACAGATACGCAGTATTTT. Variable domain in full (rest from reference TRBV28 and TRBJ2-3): DVKVTQSSRYLVKRTGEKVFLECVQDMDHENMFWYRQDPGLGLRLIYFSYDVKMKEKGDIPEGYSVSREKKERFSLILESASTNQTSMYLCASISIPGQGTDTQYFGPGTRLTVL.

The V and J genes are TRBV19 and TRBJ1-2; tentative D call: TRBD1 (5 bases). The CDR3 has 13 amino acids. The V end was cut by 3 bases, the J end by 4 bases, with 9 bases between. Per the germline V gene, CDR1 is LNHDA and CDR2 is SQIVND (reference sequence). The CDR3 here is CASSIRTTYGYTF. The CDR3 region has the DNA TGTGCCAGTAGTATCCGGACAACCTATGGCTACACCTTC.

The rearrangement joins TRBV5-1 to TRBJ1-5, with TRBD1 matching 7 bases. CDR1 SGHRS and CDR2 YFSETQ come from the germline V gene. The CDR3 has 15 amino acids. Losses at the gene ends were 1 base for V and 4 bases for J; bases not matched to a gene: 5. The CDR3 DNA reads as TGCGCCAGCAGCTTGAGTGGGACAGAAAATCAGCCCCAGCATTTT. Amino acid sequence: CASSLSGTENQPQHF.

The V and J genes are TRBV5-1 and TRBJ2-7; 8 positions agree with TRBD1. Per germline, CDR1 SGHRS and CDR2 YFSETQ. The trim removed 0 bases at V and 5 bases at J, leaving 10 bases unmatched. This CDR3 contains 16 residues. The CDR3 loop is CASSLARDRFGHEQYF. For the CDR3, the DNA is TGCGCCAGCAGCTTGGCACGGGACAGGTTTGGCCACGAGCAGTACTTC.

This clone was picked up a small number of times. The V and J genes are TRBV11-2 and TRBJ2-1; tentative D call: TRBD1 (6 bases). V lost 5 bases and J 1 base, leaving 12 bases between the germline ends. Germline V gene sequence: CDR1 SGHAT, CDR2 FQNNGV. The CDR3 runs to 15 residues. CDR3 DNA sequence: TGTGCCAGCAGCCCTCGACAGGAATCCTACAATGAGCAGTTCTTC. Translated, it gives CASSPRQESYNEQFF.

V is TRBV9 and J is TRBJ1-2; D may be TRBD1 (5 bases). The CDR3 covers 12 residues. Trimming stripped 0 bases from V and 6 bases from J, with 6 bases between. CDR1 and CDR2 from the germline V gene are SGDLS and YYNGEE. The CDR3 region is CASSVAGHGYTF. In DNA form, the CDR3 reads TGTGCCAGCAGCGTAGCAGGGCATGGCTACACCTTC.

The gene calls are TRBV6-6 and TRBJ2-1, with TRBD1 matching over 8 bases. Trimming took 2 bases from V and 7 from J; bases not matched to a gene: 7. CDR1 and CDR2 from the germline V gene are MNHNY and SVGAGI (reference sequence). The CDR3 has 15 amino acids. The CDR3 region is CASSYRDRLQNEQFF. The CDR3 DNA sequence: TGTGCCAGCAGTTACCGGGACAGGTTACAGAATGAGCAGTTCTTC.

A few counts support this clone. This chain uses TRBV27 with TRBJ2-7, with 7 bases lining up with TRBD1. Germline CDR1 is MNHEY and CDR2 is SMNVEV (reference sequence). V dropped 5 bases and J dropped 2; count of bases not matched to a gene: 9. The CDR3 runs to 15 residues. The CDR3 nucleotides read TGTGCCAGCAGTCCCACCTGGGACAGACCCTACGAGCAGTACTTC. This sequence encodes CASSPTWDRPYEQYF.

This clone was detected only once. This CDR3 reads CASTPGTGPHEQYF. Here the CDR3 DNA reads TGTGCCAGTACCCCGGGAACAGGGCCCCACGAGCAGTACTTC. The chain has TRBV19 and TRBJ2-7, with a weak D call TRBD1 (6 bases). The CDR3 consists of 14 residues. Germline assignment: CDR1 LNHDA and CDR2 SQIVND (reference sequence). With 7 bases removed from V and 5 bases from J, the gap between germline ends came to 18 bases.

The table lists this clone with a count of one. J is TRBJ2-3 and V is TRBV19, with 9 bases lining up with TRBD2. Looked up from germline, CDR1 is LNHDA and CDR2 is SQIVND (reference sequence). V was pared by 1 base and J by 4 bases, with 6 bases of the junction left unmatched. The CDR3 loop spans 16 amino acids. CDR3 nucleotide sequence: TGTGCCAGTAGTATAGCGCGAGCGGGAGGATCAGATACGCAGTATTTT. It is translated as CASSIARAGGSDTQYF.

DNA of the CDR3: TGTGCCAGCAAATGGGACAGGGCCACCGGGGAGCTGTTTTTT. Protein product: CASKWDRATGELFF. The chain has TRBV11-2 and TRBJ2-2; 9 bases are a match to TRBD1. Trimming cost V 7 bases and J 4 bases; bases outside gene matches: 4. CDR3 length: 14 amino acids. CDR1 is SGHAT, CDR2 FQNNGV, per germline.

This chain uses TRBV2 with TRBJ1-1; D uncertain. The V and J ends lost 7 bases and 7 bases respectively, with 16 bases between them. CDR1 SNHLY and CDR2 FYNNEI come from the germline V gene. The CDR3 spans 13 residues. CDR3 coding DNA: TGTGCCAGCACCGAGATGCACCGAGATGAAGCTTTCTTT. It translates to CASTEMHRDEAFF.

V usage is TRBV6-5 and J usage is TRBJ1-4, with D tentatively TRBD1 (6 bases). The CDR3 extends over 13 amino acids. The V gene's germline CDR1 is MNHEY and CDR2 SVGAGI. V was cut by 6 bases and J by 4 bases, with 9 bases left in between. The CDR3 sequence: CASRRQDNEKLFF. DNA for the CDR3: TGTGCCAGCAGAAGACAGGATAATGAAAAACTGTTTTTT.

The CDR3 DNA sequence: TGTGCCAGCAGAAGGGGGCAGAGCTCCTACGAGCAGTACTTC. This translates into CASRRGQSSYEQYF. The chain has TRBV6-5 and TRBJ2-7, with 7 bases lining up with TRBD1. V lost 6 bases to trimming and J lost 0 bases; unmatched junction nucleotides: 5. Per the germline V gene, CDR1 is MNHEY and CDR2 is SVGAGI. The CDR3 is made up of 14 amino acids.

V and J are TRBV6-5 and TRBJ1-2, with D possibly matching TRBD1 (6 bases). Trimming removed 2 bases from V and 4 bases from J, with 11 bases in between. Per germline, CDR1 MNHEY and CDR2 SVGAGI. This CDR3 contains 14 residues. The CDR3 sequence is CASSYGQLIYGYTF. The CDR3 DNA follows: TGTGCCAGCAGTTACGGACAGCTCATCTATGGCTACACCTTC.

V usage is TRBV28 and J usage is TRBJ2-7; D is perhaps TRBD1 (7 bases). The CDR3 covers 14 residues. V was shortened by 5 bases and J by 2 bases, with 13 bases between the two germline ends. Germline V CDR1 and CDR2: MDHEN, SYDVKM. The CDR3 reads CASSDREVPYEQYF. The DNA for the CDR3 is TGTGCCAGCAGTGACAGGGAGGTTCCCTACGAGCAGTACTTC. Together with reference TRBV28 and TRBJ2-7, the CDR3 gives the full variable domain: DVKVTQSSRYLVKRTGEKVFLECVQDMDHENMFWYRQDPGLGLRLIYFSYDVKMKEKGDIPEGYSVSREKKERFSLILESASTNQTSMYLCASSDREVPYEQYFGPGTRLTVT.

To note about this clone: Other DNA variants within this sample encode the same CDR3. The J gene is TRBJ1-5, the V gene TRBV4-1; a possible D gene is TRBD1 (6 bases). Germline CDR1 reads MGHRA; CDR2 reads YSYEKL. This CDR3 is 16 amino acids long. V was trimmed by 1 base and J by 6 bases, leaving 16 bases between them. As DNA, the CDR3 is TGCGCCAGCAGCCAAGTACCGGCAGGGGTTGGTCAGCCCCAGCATTTT. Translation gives CASSQVPAGVGQPQHF.

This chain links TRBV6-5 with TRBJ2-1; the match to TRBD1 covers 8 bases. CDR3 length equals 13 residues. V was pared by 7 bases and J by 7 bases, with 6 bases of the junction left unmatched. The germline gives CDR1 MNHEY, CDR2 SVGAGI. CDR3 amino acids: CASKRTGSNEQFF. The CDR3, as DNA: TGTGCCAGCAAACGGACAGGGAGTAATGAGCAGTTCTTC.